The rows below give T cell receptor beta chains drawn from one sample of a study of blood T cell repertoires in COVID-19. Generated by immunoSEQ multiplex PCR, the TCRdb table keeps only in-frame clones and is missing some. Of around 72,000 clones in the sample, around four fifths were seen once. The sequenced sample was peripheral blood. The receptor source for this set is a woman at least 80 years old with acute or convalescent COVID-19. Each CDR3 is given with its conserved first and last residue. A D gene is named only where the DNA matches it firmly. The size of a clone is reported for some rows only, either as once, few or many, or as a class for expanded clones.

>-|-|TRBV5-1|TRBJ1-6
TGCGCCAGCAGCCCCGGGGGTCTTAATTCACCCCTCCACTTT
CASSPGGLNSPLHF
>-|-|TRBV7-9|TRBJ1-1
TGTGCCAGCAGCTTAGAGGACAGAGGCACTGAAGCTTTCTTT
CASSLEDRGTEAFF
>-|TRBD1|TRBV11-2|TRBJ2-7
TGTGCCAGCAGCGTTGCTGGACAGGGGTCCGACGAGCAGTACTTC
CASSVAGQGSDEQYF
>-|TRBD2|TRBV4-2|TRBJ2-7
TGTGCCAGCAGCCAAGTGAGGACTAGTTCTGGCGAGCAGTACTTC
CASSQVRTSSGEQYF
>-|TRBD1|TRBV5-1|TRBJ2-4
TGCGCCAGCAGCTTGGCCGTCTCAGGGGGTAACATTCAGTACTTC
CASSLAVSGGNIQYF
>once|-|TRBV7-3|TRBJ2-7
TGTGCCAGCAGCTTAGCCCCCGGACAGATTTACGAGCAGTACTTC
CASSLAPGQIYEQYF
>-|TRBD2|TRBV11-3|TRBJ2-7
TGTGCCAGCAGCTTAGGGGAGGGTTTGGCCTACGAGCAGTACTTC
CASSLGEGLAYEQYF
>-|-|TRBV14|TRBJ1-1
TGTGCCAGCAGCCTACCGGGATACACTGAAGCTTTCTTT
CASSLPGYTEAFF
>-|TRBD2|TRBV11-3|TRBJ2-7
TGTGCCAGCAGCCGAGAGACTAGCGCTAGCTACGAGCAGTACTTC
CASSRETSASYEQYF
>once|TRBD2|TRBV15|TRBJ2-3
TGTGCCACCAGCAGAGATCTAGGGATGGCGGGGGCAGATACGCAGTATTTT
CATSRDLGMAGADTQYF
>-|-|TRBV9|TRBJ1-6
TGTGCCAGCAGCGTAGAAACAGGAGACACCAGCTCCTATAATTCACCCCTCCACTTT
CASSVETGDTSSYNSPLHF
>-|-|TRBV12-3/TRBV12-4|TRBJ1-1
TGTGCCAGCAGCCAGGGCCCTGAAGCTTTCTTT
CASSQGPEAFF
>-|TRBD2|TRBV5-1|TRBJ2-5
TGCGCCAGCAGCTCCGGACGGGGGGGAGAGACCCAGTACTTC
CASSSGRGGETQYF
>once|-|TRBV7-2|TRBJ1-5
TGTGCCAGCAGCTCTGACAGTTATAGCAATCAGCCCCAGCATTTT
CASSSDSYSNQPQHF
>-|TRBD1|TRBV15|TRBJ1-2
TGTGCCACCAGCGCTAGAGGACAGGGGGCTTTGAATGGCTACACCTTC
CATSARGQGALNGYTF
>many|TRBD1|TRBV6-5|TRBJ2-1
TGTGCCAGCAGTTCCCCGGGACAGGGGATCTATGAGCAGTTCTTC
CASSSPGQGIYEQFF
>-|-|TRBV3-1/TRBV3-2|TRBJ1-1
TGTGCCAGCAGCCAAGGACAGATGAACACTGAAGCTTTCTTT
CASSQGQMNTEAFF
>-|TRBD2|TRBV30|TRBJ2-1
TGTGCCTGGAGTACCGGGGTAGCGGGATACAATGAGCAGTTCTTC
CAWSTGVAGYNEQFF
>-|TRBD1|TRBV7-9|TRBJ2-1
TGTGCCAGCACCGACAGGGCCGCCTACAATGAGCAGTTCTTC
CASTDRAAYNEQFF
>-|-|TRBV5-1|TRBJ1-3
TGCGCCAGCAGCTTGGCCGGGAACAAGGACACCATATATTTT
CASSLAGNKDTIYF
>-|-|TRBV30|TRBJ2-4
TGTGCCTGGAACCCTCACTCGGGGTTAGGCAAAAACATTCAGTACTTC
CAWNPHSGLGKNIQYF
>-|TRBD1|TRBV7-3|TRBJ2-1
TGTGCCAGCAGGCCCTCCGGGACAGGGAGCGATGAGCAGTTCTTC
CASRPSGTGSDEQFF
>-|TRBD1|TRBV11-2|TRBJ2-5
TGTGCCAGCAGCTTAGGCGACAGGGTCGGGGAGACCCAGTACTTC
CASSLGDRVGETQYF
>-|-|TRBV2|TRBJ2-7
TGTGCCAGCAGTGGGCCCTACGAGCAGTACTTC
CASSGPYEQYF
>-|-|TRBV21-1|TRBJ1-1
TGTGCCAGCTACGATTGGAGGGGCACTGAAGCTTTCTTT
CASYDWRGTEAFF
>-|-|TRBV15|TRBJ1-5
TGTGCCACCAGCACCCAGGGGCCCCAGCATTTT
CATSTQGPQHF
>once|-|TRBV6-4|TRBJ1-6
TGTGCCAGCAGTCGGACAGAAAATTCACCCCTCCACTTT
CASSRTENSPLHF
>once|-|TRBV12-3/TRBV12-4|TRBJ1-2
TGTGCCAGCAGTTCCATTGGCGGCTACACCTTC
CASSSIGGYTF
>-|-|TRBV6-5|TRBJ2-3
TGTGCCAGCAGTAGCCGTAGCGTAGACACAGATACGCAGTATTTT
CASSSRSVDTDTQYF
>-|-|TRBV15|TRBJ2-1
TGTGCCACCAGCAGAGAGTCCGGCAGGGAAGGCAATGAGCAGTTCTTC
CATSRESGREGNEQFF
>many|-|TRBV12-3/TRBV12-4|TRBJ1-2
TGTGCCAGCAGACCGACAGCAAACTATGGCTACACCTTC
CASRPTANYGYTF
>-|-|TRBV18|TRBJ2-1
TGTGCCAGCTCACCATCAAGAGGACAGAGCTACAATGAGCAGTTCTTC
CASSPSRGQSYNEQFF
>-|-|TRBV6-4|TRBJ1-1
TGTGCCAGCAGAAGTATACAGGGTGGCACTGAAGCTTTCTTT
CASRSIQGGTEAFF
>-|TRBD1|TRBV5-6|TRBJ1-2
TGTGCCAGCAGCGCGCGGGACAGGGGGTATGGCTACACCTTC
CASSARDRGYGYTF
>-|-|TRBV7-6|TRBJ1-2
TGTGCCAGCAGCTTAGGCGGGGGGTCGAACTATGGCTACACCTTC
CASSLGGGSNYGYTF
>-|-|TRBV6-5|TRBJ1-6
TGTGCCAGCAGTTACTCTCCAGGGGTAAATTCACCCCTCCACTTT
CASSYSPGVNSPLHF
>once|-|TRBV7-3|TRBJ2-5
TGTGCCAGCAGCTTAAAGCCCGACAAACAAGAGACCCAGTACTTC
CASSLKPDKQETQYF
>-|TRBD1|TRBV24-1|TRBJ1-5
TGTGCCACCAGTGACACGACAGGGAATCAGCCCCAGCATTTT
CATSDTTGNQPQHF
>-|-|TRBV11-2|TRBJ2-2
TGTGCCAGCAGTTGGGGAGGCAGTTCGGGGGAGCTGTTTTTT
CASSWGGSSGELFF
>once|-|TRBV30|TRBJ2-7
TGTGCCTGGAGTGTGGTGGCGTCGGCGGTCGAGCAGTACTTC
CAWSVVASAVEQYF
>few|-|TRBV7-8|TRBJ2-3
TGTGCCAGCAGCTTAACCGAGGGTACGCAGTATTTT
CASSLTEGTQYF
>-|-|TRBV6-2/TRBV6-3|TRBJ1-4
TGTGCCAGCAGTCCCATGGAAAAACTGTTTTTT
CASSPMEKLFF
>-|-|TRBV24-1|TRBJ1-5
TGTGCCACCAGTGATTTGACCAGTAATCAGCCCCAGCATTTT
CATSDLTSNQPQHF
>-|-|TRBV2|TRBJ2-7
TGTGCCAGCATGGAACTAGCTACCTACGAGCAGTACTTC
CASMELATYEQYF
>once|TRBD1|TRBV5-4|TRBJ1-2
TGTGCCAGCAGCCCTGGACAGGGGAACTATGGCTACACCTTC
CASSPGQGNYGYTF
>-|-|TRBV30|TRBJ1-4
TGTGCCTGGAGTGTAGTCTTTTTGGGAGGGGGGGCTAATGAAAAACTGTTTTTT
CAWSVVFLGGGANEKLFF